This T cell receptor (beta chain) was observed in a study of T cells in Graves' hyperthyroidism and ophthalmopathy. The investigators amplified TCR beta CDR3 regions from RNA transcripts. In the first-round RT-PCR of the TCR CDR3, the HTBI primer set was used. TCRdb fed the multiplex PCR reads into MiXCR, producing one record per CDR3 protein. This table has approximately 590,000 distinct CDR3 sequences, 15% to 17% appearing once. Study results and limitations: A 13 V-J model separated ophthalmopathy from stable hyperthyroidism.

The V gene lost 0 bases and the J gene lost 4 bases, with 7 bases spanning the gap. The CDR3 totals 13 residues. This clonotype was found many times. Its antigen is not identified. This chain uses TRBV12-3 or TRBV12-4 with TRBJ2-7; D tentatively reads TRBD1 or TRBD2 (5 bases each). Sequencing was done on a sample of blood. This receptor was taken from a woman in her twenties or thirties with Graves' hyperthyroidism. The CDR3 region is CASSLAEGYEQYF. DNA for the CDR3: TGTGCCAGCAGTTTAGCCGAGGGGTACGAGCAGTACTTC.